One T cell receptor beta chain is described in this entry. Antigen: not known. The sample is drawn from a study of persistence of HIV-infected CD4 T cells. Sequencing used immunoSEQ version 4 in survey mode. Only in-frame clones appear in the TCRdb table, and some are missing; sequencing was by immunoSEQ multiplex PCR. The sample holds roughly 41,000 clones, roughly 87% seen once. Nonspecific anti-CD3/anti-CD28 bead stimulation represents the broad CD4+ T cell repertoire. CD4+ T cells upregulating both CD40 ligand and CD69 were sorted as responding cells. V shed 2 bases and J shed 7 bases, with 12 bases lying between them. Germline CDR1 and CDR2: LNHDA and SQIVND (reference sequence). The CDR3 sequence is 14 residues long. General study results and limits: Antigen-responding cells were enriched for degenerate expanded CDR3beta sequences.

The chain recombines TRBV19 with TRBJ1-5; D unclear. Sequencing was performed on CD4+ T cells sorted from PBMCs after approximately 19-hour stimulation, taken from a patient who received antiretroviral therapy. The clonotype comes from an adult man with HIV who was CMV-seropositive. The CDR3 DNA follows: TGTGCCAGTAGTATACCAGGAATCGACCAGCCCCAGCATTTT. Protein: CASSIPGIDQPQHF.